These 18 T cell receptor beta chains were all obtained from the same sample, sequenced in a study of identical twins. Via MiXCR, TCRdb re-called the 5' RACE reads, giving one row per CDR3 protein. The data show around 450,000 distinct CDR3 sequences, with approximately 15% seen just once and 0.5% to 0.65% held by the top ten. The sample also formed part of further work on yellow fever vaccine responses in identical twins.

The sample comprised CD4+ T cells sorted from blood. Receptors originate from a young woman in good health.

In its sample, this clonotype was seen a few times. This chain links TRBV5-1 with TRBJ2-5; 9 positions agree with TRBD2. This CDR3 has 16 residues. The V segment lost 0 bases and the J segment 4 bases; nucleotides outside the gene matches: 7. Germline CDR1 reads SGHRS; CDR2 reads YFSETQ. Here the CDR3 DNA reads TGCGCCAGCAGCTTGGGGCTAGCGGGAACACCAGAGACCCAGTACTTC. It specifies CASSLGLAGTPETQYF.

This clonotype was seen a few times. The CDR3 region is CASSLDGKSQPQHF. The DNA of the CDR3 is TGCGCCAGCAGCTTAGACGGGAAGAGTCAGCCCCAGCATTTT. This chain joins TRBV5-1 and TRBJ1-5; no clear D. CDR1 is SGHRS and CDR2 is YFSETQ in the germline V gene. V was pared by 2 bases and J by 6 bases, with 12 bases between. The CDR3 is 14 residues long. The full variable domain, rest sourced from reference TRBV5-1 and TRBJ1-5, is KAGVTQTPRYLIKTRGQQVTLSCSPISGHRSVSWYQQTPGQGLQFLFEYFSETQRNKGNFPGRFSGRQFSNSRSEMNVSTLELGDSALYLCASSLDGKSQPQHFGDGTRLSIL.

The table lists this clonotype with a few counts. CDR3 nucleotides: TGTGCCATCGGGACAGGGGGAAGTACCGGGGAGCTGTTTTTT. It is translated as CAIGTGGSTGELFF. The chain combines TRBV10-3 with TRBJ2-2; 11 bases match TRBD1. The V and J ends lost 8 bases and 5 bases, in that order; junction bases with no gene match: 4. This CDR3 has 14 residues. Germline assignment: CDR1 ENHRY and CDR2 SYGVKD.

This clonotype has a handful of counts. Here the CDR3 DNA reads TGTGCCAGCAGCTTAACGGGCTATGAGCAGTTCTTC. The encoded protein is CASSLTGYEQFF. The chain couples TRBV7-3 to TRBJ2-1; no clear D gene. The V and J ends lost 0 bases and 8 bases respectively, with 5 bases between them. The CDR3 has 12 residues. CDR1 is SGHTA and CDR2 is FQGTGA in the germline V gene. Full variable domain (missing parts from reference TRBV7-3 and TRBJ2-1): GAGVSQTPSNKVTEKGKYVELRCDPISGHTALYWYRQSLGQGPEFLIYFQGTGAADDSGLPNDRFFAVRPEGSVSTLKIQRTERGDSAVYLCASSLTGYEQFFGPGTRLTVL.

This clonotype has just a few counts. The chain combines TRBV5-1 with TRBJ2-1, with D possibly matching TRBD1 (6 bases). Germline V gene data show CDR1 as SGHRS and CDR2 as YFSETQ. The CDR3 runs to 16 residues. Trimming took off 0 bases at V and 6 bases at J, with 16 bases between the two ends. CDR3 DNA: TGCGCCAGCAGCTTGGAGGCCCCAGGGGTCCGCAATGAGCAGTTCTTC. This sequence encodes CASSLEAPGVRNEQFF.

This clonotype was detected only a few times. This chain connects TRBV29-1 to TRBJ2-7; D is unclear. From germline, CDR1 is SQVTM and CDR2 ANQGSEA. The CDR3 spans 15 residues. The ends were cut back, 2 bases at V and 4 bases at J, with 18 bases in the middle. The CDR3 spells CSVEKYGEGGYEQYF. CDR3 nucleotide sequence: TGCAGCGTTGAAAAGTATGGGGAAGGTGGGTACGAGCAGTACTTC.

The rearrangement uses TRBV12-3 or TRBV12-4 and TRBJ1-5, with D possibly being TRBD1 (6 bases). The CDR3 is 14 residues long. V was shortened by 5 bases and J by 2 bases, with 10 bases between the two germline ends. The chain's CDR3 is CASSRTEGNQPQHF. DNA of the CDR3: TGTGCCAGCAGTAGGACAGAAGGCAATCAGCCCCAGCATTTT.

This clonotype was seen only a few times. The rearrangement joins TRBV7-9 to TRBJ2-5, with 9 bases aligning to TRBD1. The ends lost 5 bases at V and 4 bases at J; junction bases unmatched: 8. The germline V gene encodes CDR1 SEHNR and CDR2 FQNEAQ (reference sequence). The CDR3 runs to 15 residues. CDR3: CASSRGTGIRETQYF. CDR3 in DNA: TGTGCCAGCAGCCGCGGGACAGGGATTAGAGAGACCCAGTACTTC. The full variable domain, its missing parts supplied by reference TRBV7-9 and TRBJ2-5, is DTGVSQNPRHKITKRGQNVTFRCDPISEHNRLYWYRQTLGQGPEFLTYFQNEAQLEKSRLLSDRFSAERPKGSFSTLEIQRTEQGDSAMYLCASSRGTGIRETQYFGPGTRLLVL.

V usage is TRBV3-1 and J usage is TRBJ2-5; D is undetermined. This CDR3 has 14 residues. Germline V gives CDR1 LGHDT, CDR2 YNNKEL (reference sequence). V gave up 4 bases and J gave up 0 bases, with 9 bases separating them. CDR3 protein: CASSRLMYQETQYF. CDR3 in DNA: TGTGCCAGCAGCCGCCTAATGTACCAAGAGACCCAGTACTTC.

The rearrangement uses TRBV4-3 and TRBJ2-3; weak D call: TRBD2 (5 bases). Germline V CDR1 and CDR2: LGHNA, YSLEER. Trimming took 0 bases from V and 6 from J, leaving 13 bases between them. CDR3 length equals 15 residues. The CDR3 spells CASSQDWPSMDTQYF. The CDR3 region has the DNA TGCGCCAGCAGCCAAGATTGGCCTAGCATGGATACGCAGTATTTT.

The chain employs TRBV6-2 or TRBV6-3 and TRBJ1-2; D unresolved. V gave up 2 bases and J gave up 0 bases, with 13 bases separating them. There are 16 residues in the CDR3. Germline loops: CDR1 MNHEY, CDR2 SVGEGT. Written as DNA, the CDR3 is TGTGCCAGCAGTTACCTTCGGACGGAAGCTAACTATGGCTACACCTTC. The encoded protein is CASSYLRTEANYGYTF.

This chain joins TRBV5-1 and TRBJ2-3, with 7 bases lining up with TRBD1. This CDR3 is 15 amino acids long. V shed 0 bases, J shed 4 bases, and the junction held 5 bases outside the gene matches. Germline V gene sequence: CDR1 SGHRS, CDR2 YFSETQ. CDR3 nucleotides: TGCGCCAGCAGCTTGGTTACAGGGGACGCAGATACGCAGTATTTT. It yields the protein CASSLVTGDADTQYF.

This clonotype has at least ten counts. CDR3 sequence (DNA): TGTGCCAGCAGCCAAGATCCTGGGGGGCTGGGAAACACCATATATTTT. Its protein product is CASSQDPGGLGNTIYF. The chain recombines TRBV4-2 with TRBJ1-3; possible D gene TRBD1, 6 bases. Trimming took 0 bases from V and 4 from J, leaving 13 bases between them. CDR1 is LGHNA and CDR2 is YNFKEQ in the germline V gene. This CDR3 is built from 16 residues.

This clonotype was counted at least ten times. The rearrangement links TRBV7-2 to TRBJ1-1; possibly TRBD1 for D (5 bases). The CDR3 consists of 13 residues. V lost 2 bases to trimming and J lost 6 bases, with 10 bases between them. CDR1 SGHTA and CDR2 FQGNSA come from the germline V gene. The CDR3 protein is CASSLSMGAEAFF. The CDR3 bases are TGTGCCAGCAGCTTATCTATGGGGGCTGAAGCTTTCTTT.

J is TRBJ1-2 and V is TRBV27; TRBD1 matches 7 bases. CDR1 is MNHEY, CDR2 SMNVEV, per germline (reference sequence). V lost 3 bases, J lost 4 bases, and 5 bases stayed unmatched. This CDR3 region has 14 residues. This CDR3 reads CASSFRDRPYGYTF. CDR3 DNA sequence: TGTGCCAGCAGTTTTCGGGACAGACCCTATGGCTACACCTTC.

The chain couples TRBV5-4 to TRBJ2-3; D remains unclear. Germline CDR1 is SGHNT and CDR2 is YYREEE (reference sequence). CDR3 length: 15 amino acids. The V and J ends lost 4 bases and 3 bases respectively, with 15 bases between them. CDR3 amino acids: CASSLDPLRTDTQYF. The CDR3 nucleotides are TGTGCCAGCAGCCTGGACCCACTCAGGACAGATACGCAGTATTTT. The full variable domain, rest sourced from reference TRBV5-4 and TRBJ2-3, is ETGVTQSPTHLIKTRGQQVTLRCSSQSGHNTVSWYQQALGQGPQFIFQYYREEENGRGNFPPRFSGLQFPNYSSELNVNALELDDSALYLCASSLDPLRTDTQYFGPGTRLTVL.

CDR3 coding DNA: TGCAGTGCTGATACCCTCGGACAGGCCAAAGGTGGGGCCAACGTCCTGACTTTC. Translation: CSADTLGQAKGGANVLTF. The chain uses TRBV20-1 and TRBJ2-6; 7 nucleotides match TRBD1. The CDR3 loop spans 18 amino acids. Looked up from germline, CDR1 is DFQATT and CDR2 is SNEGSKA (reference sequence). J gave up 3 bases and V 5 bases, and 16 bases lay outside the gene matches.

This clonotype showed up just a few times. The gene calls are TRBV3-1 and TRBJ2-3; the D gene is possibly TRBD2 (6 bases). With 4 bases removed from V and 4 bases from J, the gap between germline ends came to 15 bases. The CDR3 loop spans 15 amino acids. The germline CDR1 and CDR2 sequences are LGHDT and YNNKEL (reference sequence). The CDR3 region is CASSPRGGISDTQYF. The CDR3, as DNA: TGTGCCAGCAGCCCTCGGGGCGGGATTTCAGATACGCAGTATTTT.